This TCR beta chain was sequenced during a study of cytomegalovirus exposure and HLA in healthy donors. Notes on the study in general: The study carried out a later analysis of TCR beta sequences. It associated some 18,000 of them with specific HLA alleles at a false discovery rate of 0.05. There was a cluster of highly shared sequence variants that was likely a sequencing artifact. The study found most TCR sequences rare, yet found some public TCRs in many donors.

60 Vbeta and 13 Jbeta primers were used in PCR. The repertoire was sequenced with immunoSEQ multiplex PCR; TCRdb's copy has only in-frame clones and lacks some. The sample contains about 93,000 clones, about 66% of which appear only once. Trimming took off 7 bases at V and 6 bases at J, with 13 bases between the two ends. CDR3 size: 12 residues. CDR1 SNHLY and CDR2 FYNNEI come from the germline V gene. This clone has just a few counts. As yet, its antigen is unknown. Material: PBMCs. The sequence derives from a boy aged 10-17 years in good health and CMV-seropositive. This chain joins TRBV2 and TRBJ2-7; tentatively, D is TRBD2 (5 bases). CDR3 protein: CASTGRRGEQYF. CDR3 nucleotide sequence: TGTGCCAGCACGGGCCGACGGGGCGAGCAGTACTTC.